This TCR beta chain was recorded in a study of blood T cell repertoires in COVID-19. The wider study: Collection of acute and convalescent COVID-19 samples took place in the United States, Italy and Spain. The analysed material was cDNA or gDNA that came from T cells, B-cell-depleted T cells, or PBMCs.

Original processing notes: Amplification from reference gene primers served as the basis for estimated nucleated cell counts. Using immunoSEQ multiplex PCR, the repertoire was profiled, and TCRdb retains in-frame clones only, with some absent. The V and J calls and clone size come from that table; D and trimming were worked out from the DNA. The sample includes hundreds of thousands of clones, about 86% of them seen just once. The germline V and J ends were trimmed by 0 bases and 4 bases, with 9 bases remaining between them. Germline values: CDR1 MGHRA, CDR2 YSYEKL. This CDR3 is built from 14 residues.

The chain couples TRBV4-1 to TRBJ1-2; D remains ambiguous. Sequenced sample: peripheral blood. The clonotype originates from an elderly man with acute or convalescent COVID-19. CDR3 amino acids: CASSQDFLAYGYTF. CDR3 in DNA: TGCGCCAGCAGCCAAGATTTTTTGGCCTATGGCTACACCTTC.